This T cell receptor (beta chain) was captured in a study of T-cell reconstitution after alpha-beta-depleted transplantation in children. This clonotype was recorded many times. No antigen is known for it. This CDR3 has 14 amino acids. Germline-derived CDR1 and CDR2 are MNHEY and SVGAGI. V shed 4 bases and J shed 8 bases, with 17 bases lying between them. Findings of the study overall: Recipient T cells and thymic progenitors that survived were the source of the high TCRbeta diversity seen at day 60 in some patients.

Unique molecular identifiers were used in preparing the TCRbeta library. TCRdb redid the calling of the PCR reads with MiXCR, one entry per CDR3 protein. This sample has about 190,000 distinct CDR3 sequences, with 11% found just once. This TCR was sampled from a boy younger than 10 with acute myeloid leukemia, due to receive a stem cell transplant. The chain combines TRBV6-5 with TRBJ1-2; TRBD1 might be the D (6 bases). Sequencing used PBMCs, obtained before TCRalphabeta/CD19-depleted stem cell transplant. This chain's CDR3 is CASSWDFGGRGYTF. The CDR3 DNA reads as TGTGCCAGCAGTTGGGACTTTGGGGGCCGCGGCTACACCTTC.